Each of the 17 T cell receptor beta chains below was sequenced from the same sample in a study of T cell changes during pregnancy in multiple sclerosis. Some clones are missing from TCRdb's copy, which holds only in-frame ones; the method was immunoSEQ multiplex PCR. The sample has about 40,000 clones, approximately 88% seen once. The material sequenced was CD4+ T cells from peripheral blood mononuclear cells, taken before pregnancy. The source is a female donor with multiple sclerosis, enrolled in a pregnancy study.

This sequence joins TRBV19 and TRBJ2-5; 9 bases match TRBD2. Losses at the gene ends were 7 bases for V and 2 bases for J; bases not matched to a gene: 8. In germline, CDR1 is LNHDA, CDR2 SQIVND (reference sequence). There are 15 residues in the CDR3. The CDR3 sequence: CASNPIAGAQETQYF. The CDR3 DNA is TGTGCCAGTAACCCAATAGCGGGAGCTCAAGAGACCCAGTACTTC.

The chain has TRBV28 and TRBJ2-2; 8 bases fit TRBD2. CDR3 length equals 16 residues. Germline CDR1 and CDR2: MDHEN and SYDVKM. The V gene end was trimmed by 5 bases and the J gene end by 4 bases; junction bases not matched to a gene: 9. The CDR3 DNA is TGTGCCAGCAGTATTAGCGGGGCTTCGGGCACCGGGGAGCTGTTTTTT. Protein product: CASSISGASGTGELFF.

This chain links TRBV9 with TRBJ2-1; 10 positions agree with TRBD2. The length of the CDR3 is 16 residues. Germline V gene lookup returns CDR1 SGDLS and CDR2 YYNGEE. The V and J ends lost 1 base and 6 bases, in that order; junction bases with no gene match: 7. CDR3: CASSVSSGRALNEQFF. CDR3 DNA: TGTGCCAGCAGCGTATCAAGCGGGAGGGCCCTCAATGAGCAGTTCTTC. Full variable domain (outside the CDR3, taken from reference TRBV9 and TRBJ2-1): DSGVTQTPKHLITATGQRVTLRCSPRSGDLSVYWYQQSLDQGLQFLIQYYNGEERAKGNILERFSAQQFPDLHSELNLSSLELGDSALYFCASSVSSGRALNEQFFGPGTRLTVL.

This sequence joins TRBV19 and TRBJ2-1, with 10 bases that match TRBD2. Looked up from germline, CDR1 is LNHDA and CDR2 is SQIVND (reference sequence). Trimming cost V 5 bases and J 4 bases; bases outside gene matches: 2. The CDR3 is 14 amino acids. For the CDR3, the DNA is TGTGCCAGTAGTCCGGGACTAGCGTACAATGAGCAGTTCTTC. This codes for CASSPGLAYNEQFF.

The chain is built from TRBV6-5 and TRBJ2-5; TRBD2 agrees at 7 bases. The junction had 7 bases not matched to a gene; V was cut back by 4 bases and J by 5 bases. Germline values: CDR1 MNHEY, CDR2 SVGAGI. The CDR3 sequence is 14 residues long. The CDR3 sequence: CASSFSGTTETQYF. DNA for the CDR3: TGTGCCAGCAGTTTCTCCGGGACTACGGAGACCCAGTACTTC.

The chain is built from TRBV19 and TRBJ2-5, with D possibly TRBD2 on 5 matching bases. V was clipped by 4 bases and J by 2 bases, with 8 bases between them. Germline V gene lookup returns CDR1 LNHDA and CDR2 SQIVND (reference sequence). The CDR3 totals 13 residues. The CDR3 DNA is TGTGCCAGTAGTACCTTAGCGCAAGAGACCCAGTACTTC. This gives the protein CASSTLAQETQYF.

The gene calls are TRBV5-1 and TRBJ2-1; 13 bases are shared with TRBD2. Trimming removed 5 bases from V and 8 bases from J; junction bases left unmatched: 7. From germline, CDR1 is SGHRS and CDR2 YFSETQ. The CDR3 contains 15 residues. CDR3 nucleotides: TGCGCCAGCAGTCCGACTAGCGGGAGGTTCGATGAGCAGTTCTTC. The encoded protein is CASSPTSGRFDEQFF.

This sequence joins TRBV7-2 and TRBJ2-3; weak D call: TRBD1 (5 bases). CDR1 SGHTA and CDR2 FQGNSA come from the germline V gene. This CDR3 has 15 residues. Between the trimmed V and J ends, which lost 4 bases and 2 bases, there was a span of 13 bases. CDR3 sequence: CASSSQNRITDTQYF. The DNA of the CDR3 is TGTGCCAGCAGCTCGCAGAACAGGATCACAGATACGCAGTATTTT.

The chain combines TRBV6-1 with TRBJ2-3; 8 bases agree with TRBD1. There are 14 residues in the CDR3. The germline V gene has CDR1 MNHNS and CDR2 SASEGT. Trimming cost V 5 bases and J 5 bases; bases outside gene matches: 6. CDR3 sequence reads: CASSFGQGGDTQYF. In nucleotides, the CDR3 is TGTGCCAGCAGTTTTGGACAGGGAGGAGATACGCAGTATTTT.

This chain uses TRBV19 with TRBJ2-7; TRBD2 agrees at 8 bases. J lost 4 bases, V lost 1 base, and 9 bases had no gene match. Germline values: CDR1 LNHDA, CDR2 SQIVND (reference sequence). The CDR3 runs 16 residues. The CDR3 DNA reads TGTGCCAGTAGTATAGTCGGGGGGGCATCCCCTTACGAGCAGTACTTC. Protein sequence: CASSIVGGASPYEQYF.

The chain combines TRBV10-1 with TRBJ2-7, with 8 bases lining up with TRBD1. The CDR3 consists of 17 residues. Germline V lookup: CDR1 WNHNN, CDR2 SYGVQD (reference sequence). With 3 bases clipped from V and 3 bases from J, the junction kept 13 bases outside the gene matches. CDR3 nucleotide sequence: TGCGCCAGCAGTGAAACTTGGTTGGGGACAGGAGGCTACGAGCAGTACTTC. Residues: CASSETWLGTGGYEQYF.

This clone was counted a single time. The V gene is TRBV2, the J gene TRBJ1-5, with D uncertain. CDR3 size: 13 residues. V gave up 9 bases and J gave up 5 bases, with 14 bases separating them. Germline assignment: CDR1 SNHLY and CDR2 FYNNEI. DNA for the CDR3: TGTGCCAGTACCCCGGGGTGGGATCAGCCCCAGCATTTT. The encoded protein is CASTPGWDQPQHF. The whole variable domain, filled in from reference TRBV2 and TRBJ1-5, reads EPEVTQTPSHQVTQMGQEVILRCVPISNHLYFYWYRQILGQKVEFLVSFYNNEISEKSEIFDDQFSVERPDGSNFTLKIRSTKLEDSAMYFCASTPGWDQPQHFGDGTRLSIL.

The rearrangement links TRBV7-9 to TRBJ1-4, with D unclear. CDR3 length equals 14 residues. V was cut by 5 bases and J by 7 bases, with 14 bases left in between. Germline assignment: CDR1 SEHNR and CDR2 FQNEAQ (reference sequence). CDR3 protein: CASSEREVGEKLFF. The CDR3 DNA follows: TGTGCCAGCAGCGAGAGGGAGGTCGGTGAAAAACTGTTTTTT.

The chain recombines TRBV5-4 with TRBJ1-3, with D possibly being TRBD1 (5 bases). V was cut by 4 bases and J by 4 bases, with 9 bases left in between. Germline CDR1 and CDR2: SGHNT and YYREEE (reference sequence). The CDR3 totals 13 residues. CDR3 nucleotides: TGTGCCAGCAGCGCGGGACCCGGAAACACCATATATTTT. Its protein product is CASSAGPGNTIYF.

The rearrangement joins TRBV12-5 to TRBJ2-1; 10 positions match TRBD2. V lost 6 bases and J lost 6; bases outside the gene matches: 11. CDR1 and CDR2 (germline): LGHNT, FRNRAP. The CDR3 length is 16 residues. This CDR3 reads CASGPIGTSAFNEQFF. CDR3 coding DNA: TGTGCTAGTGGCCCGATTGGGACTAGCGCCTTCAATGAGCAGTTCTTC. Full variable domain (missing parts from reference TRBV12-5 and TRBJ2-1): DARVTQTPRHKVTEMGQEVTMRCQPILGHNTVFWYRQTMMQGLELLAYFRNRAPLDDSGMPKDRFSAEMPDATLATLKIQPSEPRDSAVYFCASGPIGTSAFNEQFFGPGTRLTVL.

This sequence joins TRBV7-2 and TRBJ1-4, with 7 bases fitting TRBD1. CDR3 length: 15 residues. Germline CDR1 SGHTA, CDR2 FQGNSA. V shed 2 bases, J shed 7 bases, and the junction held 7 bases outside the gene matches. CDR3 nucleotides: TGTGCCAGCAGCTTATCTGGGCAGGGGGTTGAAAAACTGTTTTTT. This translates into CASSLSGQGVEKLFF.

In this sample, this clone turned up a few times. The CDR3 spells CASNLLKNTEAFF. CDR3 nucleotides: TGTGCCAGCAATCTACTTAAGAACACTGAAGCTTTCTTT. The V and J genes are TRBV5-6 and TRBJ1-1, with D unresolved. Deletions cut 6 bases from V and 1 base from J, with 10 bases between. The CDR3 is made up of 13 amino acids. Germline-derived CDR1 and CDR2 are SGHDT and YYEEEE.